The clone carrying this T cell receptor (beta chain) was recorded many times. What it recognizes is unknown. The data originate from a study of neurological immune-mediated disorders. Study-level points and caveats: In HTLV-1-associated myelopathy, TCR clonal expansion was greatest, and in multiple sclerosis it was least, below healthy controls. There was no association between the multiple sclerosis repertoire cluster and any clinical or MRI feature.

The cDNA came from 5'RACE, which used 10-nucleotide random UMIs. Every sequencing run produced over 160 million TCR-beta sequences that came from 15-18 subjects. A single record per CDR3 protein comes from TCRdb applying MiXCR to the 5' RACE reads. The sample includes tens of thousands of distinct CDR3 sequences, around 3.4% of them seen just once. The source of this sequence is a woman aged 30 to 39 with multiple sclerosis. Sequences were obtained from PBMCs.

The DNA of the CDR3 is TGTGCCAGCAGCTCTCATAGCAATCAGCCCCAGCATTTT. This encodes CASSSHSNQPQHF. The chain carries TRBV9 and TRBJ1-5; D gene uncertain. Germline V gene data show CDR1 as SGDLS and CDR2 as YYNGEE. This CDR3 has 13 amino acids. V gave up 4 bases and J gave up 0 bases, with 5 bases separating them.